This T cell receptor beta chain was captured in a study of cytomegalovirus exposure and HLA in healthy donors. It was with 60 Vbeta and 13 Jbeta primers that the PCR ran. Measured with immunoSEQ multiplex PCR; TCRdb has only the in-frame clones, and not every one. The table lists around 31,000 clones. The CDR3 covers 13 residues. The germline V gene encodes CDR1 MNHEY and CDR2 SVGAGI. V gave up 10 bases and J gave up 2 bases, with 12 bases separating them. V gene TRBV6-5 combines with J gene TRBJ1-3; a possible D gene is TRBD1 (5 bases). Sequences were obtained from PBMCs. The clonotype originates from a man younger than 40 in good health and CMV-seronegative. The CDR3 DNA sequence: TGTGCCACCTCCCGGGGGGCTGGAAACACCATATATTTT. Protein product: CATSRGAGNTIYF.